These T cell receptor beta chains were read from a single sample in a study of T cell responses to AZD1222 COVID-19 vaccine. Using immunoSEQ multiplex PCR, the repertoire was profiled, and TCRdb retains in-frame clones only, with some absent. The sample records under 150,000 clones, roughly 92% being singletons. Source: peripheral blood, taken 28 days after the second AZD1222 dose. The receptors shown here come from an adult who received the AZD1222 COVID-19 vaccine. CDR3s include the opening cysteine and the closing phenylalanine or tryptophan.

J gene	V gene	CDR3 protein
TRBJ1-1	TRBV5-1	CASSLYGTGGGTEAFF
TRBJ2-1	TRBV5-4	CASSLGAGGLNEQFF
TRBJ2-7	TRBV9	CASSPPSLEQYF
TRBJ2-1	TRBV29-1	CSAGQGARNEQFF
TRBJ2-3	TRBV19	CASSIPGLAGGGDTQYF
TRBJ2-5	TRBV12-3/TRBV12-4	CASSNLRGTQYF
TRBJ1-4	TRBV5-4	CASSWDRGTNEKLFF
TRBJ1-1	TRBV7-9	CASTPQGGVSTEAFF
TRBJ2-3	TRBV7-2	CASSLVGGTDTQYF
TRBJ1-6	TRBV7-9	CASSFGGVGSPLHF
TRBJ1-5	TRBV2	CASSTGPPGQQPQHF
TRBJ2-1	TRBV9	CASSVEGTRLLTEQFF
TRBJ1-4	TRBV6-5	CASSYSLLNEKLFF
TRBJ1-5	TRBV19	CASSRDRNGNQPQHF
TRBJ1-3	TRBV6-1	CASSEATEITGNTIYF
TRBJ1-3	TRBV6-5	CASSSGQAGNTIYF
TRBJ2-1	TRBV6-1	CASSENEQFF
TRBJ1-4	TRBV13	CASSFRQPNEKLFF
TRBJ2-7	TRBV15	CATSSGQAFTYEQYF
TRBJ2-3	TRBV11-2	CASSLGTSGVSDTQYF
TRBJ1-5	TRBV4-3	CASSQVALRQPQHF
TRBJ2-5	TRBV30	CAWTLSGARGETQYF
TRBJ2-7	TRBV15	CATSRDLGDEQYF
TRBJ2-2	TRBV28	CASSLGGVTNTGELFF
TRBJ2-3	TRBV27	CASSLRLAGPTDTQYF
TRBJ2-7	TRBV29-1	CSVEGLADEQYF
TRBJ2-1	TRBV30	CAWSGGLAGGKSYNEQFF
TRBJ1-3	TRBV28	CASRPDRAGGNTIYF
TRBJ2-2	TRBV7-2	CASSLASGNTGELFF
TRBJ2-7	TRBV10-1	CASSIRTVNYEQYF
TRBJ1-6	TRBV3-1/TRBV3-2	CASSQDGGQGNSPLHF
TRBJ2-1	TRBV7-3	CASSPGVNEQFF
TRBJ2-5	TRBV5-1	CASSLQETQYF
TRBJ2-1	TRBV12-5	CASGLNIEQFF
TRBJ1-5	TRBV5-1	CASSFLGGVNQPQHF
TRBJ2-5	TRBV27	CASSYTTGTGGWETQYF
TRBJ2-5	TRBV18	CASSGDIEETQYF
TRBJ2-7	TRBV3-1/TRBV3-2	CASSQAQSYSYEQYF
TRBJ1-2	TRBV3-1/TRBV3-2	CASSQDRGRGYGYTF
TRBJ1-4	TRBV7-6	CASSASGGYEKLFF
TRBJ1-6	TRBV18	CASSPTGQHNSPLHF
TRBJ2-5	TRBV7-2	CASRYRGLETQYF
TRBJ1-2	TRBV27	CASSSPGQGLYGYTF
TRBJ2-3	TRBV11-3	CASSTRGLAETDTQYF
TRBJ2-2	TRBV9	CASSVDGTRRGYTGELFF
TRBJ2-1	TRBV11-2	CASSTSSGGAPRHEQFF
TRBJ2-6	TRBV2	CASVKDSFGTNVLTF
TRBJ2-3	TRBV30	CAWKGKASGTDTQYF
TRBJ2-1	TRBV5-5	CASSKNRRTSRSYNEQFF
TRBJ1-2	TRBV3-1/TRBV3-2	CASSQSVYGYTF
TRBJ2-7	TRBV4-1	CASSQGERSSYEQYF
TRBJ1-2	TRBV6-5	CASGATYGYTF
TRBJ2-5	TRBV5-6	CASSSPGGRQETQYF
TRBJ1-2	TRBV7-9	CASSFGGDGYGYTF
TRBJ1-3	TRBV11-3	CASSLDSGSSGNTIYF
TRBJ1-5	TRBV2	CASTRDSYQPQHF
TRBJ2-4	TRBV5-8	CASSLHRGQGGIQYF
TRBJ1-5	TRBV4-1	CASKWDSNSNQPQHF